Listed below are T cell receptor beta chains from one sample, sequenced in a study of blood T cell repertoires in COVID-19. Some clones are missing from TCRdb's copy, which holds only in-frame ones; the method was immunoSEQ multiplex PCR. The top ten hold 1% of the sample, which has 310,000 or so clones, over 75% seen once. The sequenced sample consisted of peripheral blood. The origin of the receptors is a man in his forties or fifties with active or convalescent COVID-19. Both conserved end residues are part of each CDR3. Each record gives: V gene, clone size, CDR3 protein. Clone size is not always given. Where it is, it says once, few, many or a class for expanded clones.

TRBV28 - CASSPGTSFRDTQYF
TRBV10-2 - CASSASGTSGSRNEQFF
TRBV18 - CASSPRAEAGEKLFF
TRBV28 - CASRLGQNTGELFF
TRBV6-5 - CASSTWTGNTEAFF
TRBV25-1 - CASSQSGRAVEQFF
TRBV6-5 - CASSAAYHYEQYF
TRBV3-1/TRBV3-2 once CASSQEATGQPQHF
TRBV5-4 - CASSSPTSGNTDTQYF
TRBV2 - CASSGTGGTGELFF
TRBV19 - CASKSGLAGPETQYF
TRBV2 - CASSKQDYEQYF
TRBV30 - CAWSRRQGGGYTF
TRBV2 - CASTVKRDQWGEQYF